This TCR beta chain was observed in a study of graft-versus-host responses after intestinal transplantation. Study-wide results and caveats: The highest levels of circulating GvH clones went along with early declines in HvG clones after transplant. Within the allografts of patients who had graft-donor T cell macrochimerism, graft-versus-host to host-versus-graft clonal ratios were high. The authors found GvH clones in recipient marrow, some appearing first in ileum or blood.

Repertoires were generated with immunoSEQ multiplex PCR, while TCRdb's copy carries only in-frame clones and drops some. The sample shows some 88,000 clones, around 93% of them seen only once. On this clone: Its antigen is as yet unknown.

The input for sequencing was unstimulated CD8+ T cells sorted from spleen or lymph node cells, taken before intestinal transplant. The sequence was collected from a human donor who received an intestinal transplant.

DNA of the CDR3: TGTGCCAGCAGCACGACTAGCGGGGTGACACTCTCCCAAGAGACCCAGTACTTC. Translated: CASSTTSGVTLSQETQYF. This chain connects TRBV7-9 to TRBJ2-5, with 11 bases fitting TRBD2. The ends lost 5 bases at V and 1 base at J; junction bases unmatched: 12. The CDR3 has 18 residues. Germline V gene lookup returns CDR1 SEHNR and CDR2 FQNEAQ (reference sequence).